Here is one T cell receptor (beta chain) with its context. The antigen is not known. 60 Vbeta and 13 Jbeta primers were used in PCR. Using immunoSEQ multiplex PCR, the repertoire was profiled, and TCRdb retains in-frame clones only, with some absent. The sample carries 100,000 or so clones, over 70% recorded once. These data come from a study of cytomegalovirus exposure and HLA in healthy donors. Across the whole study: The roughly 120 million unique TCR beta sequences, from about 170 million T cells, were found by an earlier analysis. Study results and caveats: Researchers reported in a later analysis that a missense DCLRE1C variant was tied to TCR beta V- and J-gene trimming.

Germline loops: CDR1 SGHDT, CDR2 YYEEEE. CDR3 length equals 14 residues. Trimming cost V 0 bases and J 0 bases, with 7 bases left between them. Material for sequencing was PBMCs. The V call is TRBV5-6, the J call TRBJ2-7; no reliable D call. This TCR came from a man in his forties or fifties in good health and CMV-seronegative. CDR3 loop: CASSLGRSSYEQYF. The CDR3 DNA is TGTGCCAGCAGCTTGGGACGGAGCTCCTACGAGCAGTACTTC.